The next 8 T cell receptor beta chains were all read from a single sample in a study of blood T cell repertoires in COVID-19. Sequenced by immunoSEQ multiplex PCR; TCRdb stores in-frame clones only, minus some. This sample yields roughly 250,000 clones, of which about 89% are seen a single time; 2.3% belongs to the top ten. Sequencing was carried out using peripheral blood. All receptors come from a woman between 45 and 65 years old with acute or convalescent COVID-19.

The rearrangement uses TRBV7-2 and TRBJ2-2; D gene uncertain. Germline values: CDR1 SGHTA, CDR2 FQGNSA. This CDR3 has 15 residues. V shed 5 bases and J shed 2 bases, with 12 bases lying between them. The CDR3 DNA is TGTGCCAGCAGCCTGCAAGCGTACAACACCGGGGAGCTGTTTTTT. Amino acids: CASSLQAYNTGELFF.

The genes are TRBV5-1 and TRBJ2-7; 7 bases agree with TRBD1. CDR1 SGHRS and CDR2 YFSETQ come from the germline V gene. CDR3 length: 18 amino acids. The V and J ends lost 2 bases and 4 bases, in that order; junction bases with no gene match: 18. The CDR3 DNA follows: TGCGCCAGCAGCTTTACACCCCATAACAGGGGCCTGAAGTACGAGCAGTACTTC. It translates to CASSFTPHNRGLKYEQYF.

The rearrangement joins TRBV18 to TRBJ1-1; 9 nucleotides match TRBD1. V was clipped by 3 bases and J by 3 bases; unmatched bases: 8. Germline lookup yields CDR1 KGHSH and CDR2 LQKENI. The CDR3 spans 16 residues. The CDR3 reads CASSPGTGRLDTEAFF. DNA of the CDR3: TGTGCCAGCTCACCTGGGACAGGGCGTTTGGACACTGAAGCTTTCTTT.

This clone was counted a few times. The chain combines TRBV9 with TRBJ1-3, with D possibly TRBD1 on 5 matching bases. The CDR3 is made up of 16 amino acids. Trimming removed 0 bases from V and 0 bases from J, with 10 bases in between. Germline loops: CDR1 SGDLS, CDR2 YYNGEE. The CDR3 DNA sequence: TGTGCCAGCAGCGTAGTAACGGGGGGCTCTGGAAACACCATATATTTT. Translating gives CASSVVTGGSGNTIYF.

The V call is TRBV4-1, the J call TRBJ1-3, with D possibly TRBD1 on 5 matching bases. Trimming stripped 1 base from V and 0 bases from J, with 16 bases between. From germline, CDR1 is MGHRA and CDR2 YSYEKL. CDR3 length: 18 amino acids. CDR3: CASSQGNGGARSGNTIYF. For the CDR3, the DNA is TGCGCCAGCAGCCAAGGCAATGGTGGGGCCCGCTCTGGAAACACCATATATTTT.

The chain uses TRBV7-6 and TRBJ1-1; D remains unclear. Deletions cut 4 bases from V and 2 bases from J, with 14 bases between. CDR1 is SGHVS, CDR2 FNYEAQ, per germline. There are 15 residues in the CDR3. The CDR3 reads CASSSPAGANTEAFF. In DNA, the CDR3 is TGTGCCAGCAGCTCGCCCGCCGGTGCCAACACTGAAGCTTTCTTT. The whole variable domain, filled in from reference TRBV7-6 and TRBJ1-1, reads GAGVSQSPRYKVTKRGQDVALRCDPISGHVSLYWYRQALGQGPEFLTYFNYEAQQDKSGLPNDRFSAERPEGSISTLTIQRTEQRDSAMYRCASSSPAGANTEAFFGQGTRLTVV.

The rearrangement joins TRBV28 to TRBJ1-1; no clear D gene. The CDR3 is made up of 12 amino acids. Trimming left V 6 bases short and J 2 bases short, with 7 bases between. Germline values: CDR1 MDHEN, CDR2 SYDVKM. CDR3 residues: CASRLFNTEAFF. In nucleotides, the CDR3 is TGTGCCAGCAGACTCTTTAACACTGAAGCTTTCTTT.

The CDR3 region is CASSLGQGVYNEQFF. DNA of the CDR3: TGTGCCAGCAGCTTGGGGCAGGGGGTGTACAATGAGCAGTTCTTC. The rearrangement joins TRBV5-4 to TRBJ2-1, with 7 nucleotides matching TRBD1. V shed 0 bases, J shed 4 bases, and the junction held 4 bases outside the gene matches. The CDR3 has 15 amino acids. From germline, CDR1 is SGHNT and CDR2 YYREEE (reference sequence).